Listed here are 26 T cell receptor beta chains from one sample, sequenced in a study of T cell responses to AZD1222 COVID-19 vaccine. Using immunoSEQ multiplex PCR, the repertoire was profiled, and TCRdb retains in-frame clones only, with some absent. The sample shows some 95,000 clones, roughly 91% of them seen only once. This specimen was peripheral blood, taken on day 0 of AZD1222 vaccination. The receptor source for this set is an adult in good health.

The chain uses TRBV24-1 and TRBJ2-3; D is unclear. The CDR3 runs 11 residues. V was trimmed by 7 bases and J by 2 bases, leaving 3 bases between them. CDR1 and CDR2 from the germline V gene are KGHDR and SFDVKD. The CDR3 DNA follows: TGTGCCACCAGATACACAGATACGCAGTATTTT. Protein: CATRYTDTQYF.

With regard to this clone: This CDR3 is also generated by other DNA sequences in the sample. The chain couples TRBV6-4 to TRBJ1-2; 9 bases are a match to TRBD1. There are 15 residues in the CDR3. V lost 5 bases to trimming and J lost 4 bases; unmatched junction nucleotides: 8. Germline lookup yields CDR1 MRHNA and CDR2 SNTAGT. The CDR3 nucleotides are TGTGCCAGCAGTTCCACCGGGACAGGGCTCTATGGCTACACCTTC. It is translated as CASSSTGTGLYGYTF.

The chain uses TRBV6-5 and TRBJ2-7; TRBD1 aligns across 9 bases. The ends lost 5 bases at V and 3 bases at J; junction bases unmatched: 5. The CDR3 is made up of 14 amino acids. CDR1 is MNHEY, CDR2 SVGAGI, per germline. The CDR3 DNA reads TGTGCCAGCAGTCGGGACAGGGTAAACTACGAGCAGTACTTC. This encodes CASSRDRVNYEQYF.

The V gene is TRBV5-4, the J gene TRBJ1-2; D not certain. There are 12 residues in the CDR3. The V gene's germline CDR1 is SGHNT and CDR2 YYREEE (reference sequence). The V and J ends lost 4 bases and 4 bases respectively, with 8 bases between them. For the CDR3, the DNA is TGTGCCAGCAGCGCCGATTTCTATGGCTACACCTTC. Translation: CASSADFYGYTF.

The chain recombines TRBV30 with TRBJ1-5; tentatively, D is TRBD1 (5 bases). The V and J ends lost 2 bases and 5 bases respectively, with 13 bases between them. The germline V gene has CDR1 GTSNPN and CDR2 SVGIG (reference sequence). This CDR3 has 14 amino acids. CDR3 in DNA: TGTGCCTGGAGTCGTACCCGGGGGGATCAGCCCCAGCATTTT. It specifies CAWSRTRGDQPQHF.

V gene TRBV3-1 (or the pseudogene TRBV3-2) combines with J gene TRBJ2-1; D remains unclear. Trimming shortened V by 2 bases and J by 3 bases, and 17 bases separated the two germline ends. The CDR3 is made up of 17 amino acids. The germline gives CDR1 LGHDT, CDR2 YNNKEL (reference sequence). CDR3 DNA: TGTGCCAGCAGCCAAAGGCTCTTAGTCACTGTCTACAATGAGCAGTTCTTC. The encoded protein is CASSQRLLVTVYNEQFF.

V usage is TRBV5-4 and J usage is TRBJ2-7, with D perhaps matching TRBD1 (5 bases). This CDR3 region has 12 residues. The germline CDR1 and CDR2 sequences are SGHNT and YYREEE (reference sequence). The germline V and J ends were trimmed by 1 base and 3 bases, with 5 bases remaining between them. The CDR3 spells CASSLQGYEQYF. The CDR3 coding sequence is TGTGCCAGCAGCTTGCAGGGCTACGAGCAGTACTTC.

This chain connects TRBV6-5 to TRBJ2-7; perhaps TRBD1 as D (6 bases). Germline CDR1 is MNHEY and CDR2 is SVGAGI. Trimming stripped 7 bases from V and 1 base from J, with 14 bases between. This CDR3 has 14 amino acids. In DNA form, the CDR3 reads TGTGCCAGCATTGGGCAGGGGTTATCCTACGAGCAGTACTTC. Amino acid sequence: CASIGQGLSYEQYF.

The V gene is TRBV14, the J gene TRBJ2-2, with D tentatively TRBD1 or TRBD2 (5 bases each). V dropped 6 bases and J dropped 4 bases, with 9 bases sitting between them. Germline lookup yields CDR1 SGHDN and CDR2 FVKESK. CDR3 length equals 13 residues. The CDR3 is CASSRDLTGELFF. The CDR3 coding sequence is TGTGCCAGCAGTCGGGACCTCACCGGGGAGCTGTTTTTT.

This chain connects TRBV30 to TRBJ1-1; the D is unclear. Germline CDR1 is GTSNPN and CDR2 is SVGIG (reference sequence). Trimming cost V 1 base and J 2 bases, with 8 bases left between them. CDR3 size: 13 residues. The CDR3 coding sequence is TGTGCCTGGAGTGCTAGGGCTAACACTGAAGCTTTCTTT. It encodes CAWSARANTEAFF.

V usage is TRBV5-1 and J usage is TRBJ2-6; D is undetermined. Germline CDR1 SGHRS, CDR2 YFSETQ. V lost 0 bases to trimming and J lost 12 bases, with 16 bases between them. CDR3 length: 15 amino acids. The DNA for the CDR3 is TGCGCCAGCAGCTTGGTACGGAGCTCTGCATCCGTCCTGACTTTC. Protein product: CASSLVRSSASVLTF.

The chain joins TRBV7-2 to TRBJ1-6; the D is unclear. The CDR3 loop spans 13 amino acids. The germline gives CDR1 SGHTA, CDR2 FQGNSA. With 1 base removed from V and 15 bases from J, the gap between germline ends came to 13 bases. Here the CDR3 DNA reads TGTGCCAGCAGCTTAGTCGGAGCGGGGATCCTCCACTTT. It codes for CASSLVGAGILHF.

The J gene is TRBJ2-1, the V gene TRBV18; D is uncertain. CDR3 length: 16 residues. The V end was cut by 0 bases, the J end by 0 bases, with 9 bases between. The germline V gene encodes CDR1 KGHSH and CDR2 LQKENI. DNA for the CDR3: TGTGCCAGCTCACCACCGAAAGGTCTCTCCTACAATGAGCAGTTCTTC. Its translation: CASSPPKGLSYNEQFF.

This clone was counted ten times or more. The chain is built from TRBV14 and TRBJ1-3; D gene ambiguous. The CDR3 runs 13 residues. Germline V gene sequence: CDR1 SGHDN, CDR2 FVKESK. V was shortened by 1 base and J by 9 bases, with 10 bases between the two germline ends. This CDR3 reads CASSQVLLSTIYF. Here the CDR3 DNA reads TGTGCCAGCAGCCAAGTCTTATTGAGCACCATATATTTT.

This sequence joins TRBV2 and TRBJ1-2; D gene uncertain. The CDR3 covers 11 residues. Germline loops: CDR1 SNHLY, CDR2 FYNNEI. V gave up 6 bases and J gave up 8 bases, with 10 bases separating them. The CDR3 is CASRDWRGYTF. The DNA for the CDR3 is TGTGCCAGCAGAGATTGGAGGGGCTACACCTTC.

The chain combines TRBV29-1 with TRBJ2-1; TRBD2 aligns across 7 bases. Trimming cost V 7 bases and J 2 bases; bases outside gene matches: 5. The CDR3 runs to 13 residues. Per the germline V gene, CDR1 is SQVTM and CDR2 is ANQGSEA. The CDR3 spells CSAVGGAYNEQFF. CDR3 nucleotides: TGCAGCGCCGTTGGGGGGGCCTACAATGAGCAGTTCTTC.

The CDR3 loop reads CASSTNRGRNYGYTF. The CDR3 bases are TGTGCCAGCAGTACAAACAGGGGGCGGAACTATGGCTACACCTTC. The J gene is TRBJ1-2, the V gene TRBV7-2; TRBD1 matches 9 bases. Looked up from germline, CDR1 is SGHTA and CDR2 is FQGNSA. Unmatched junction bases numbered 7, after V lost 6 bases and J lost 2 bases. This CDR3 is 15 amino acids long.

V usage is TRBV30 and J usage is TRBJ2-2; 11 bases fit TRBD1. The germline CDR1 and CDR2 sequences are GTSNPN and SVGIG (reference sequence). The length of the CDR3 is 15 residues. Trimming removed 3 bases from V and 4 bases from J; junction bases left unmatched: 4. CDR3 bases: TGTGCCTGGAGGGGGGGACAGGGGGTCACCGGGGAGCTGTTTTTT. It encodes CAWRGGQGVTGELFF.

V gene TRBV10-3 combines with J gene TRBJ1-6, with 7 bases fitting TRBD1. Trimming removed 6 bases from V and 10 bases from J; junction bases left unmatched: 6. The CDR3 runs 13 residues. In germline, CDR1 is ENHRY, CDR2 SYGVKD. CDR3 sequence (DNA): TGTGCCATCAGGCAAGACAGGGAATCACCCCTCCACTTT. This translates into CAIRQDRESPLHF.

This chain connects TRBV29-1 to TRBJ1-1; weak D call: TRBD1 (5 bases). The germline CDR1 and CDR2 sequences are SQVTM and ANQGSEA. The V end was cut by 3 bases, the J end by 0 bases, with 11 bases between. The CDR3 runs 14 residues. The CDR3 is CSVDGAQLNTEAFF. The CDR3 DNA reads TGCAGCGTTGATGGGGCACAGTTGAACACTGAAGCTTTCTTT.

The CDR3 reads CATRAMHGEKLFF. The CDR3 DNA reads as TGTGCCACCCGGGCCATGCACGGTGAAAAACTGTTTTTT. This chain connects TRBV10-3 to TRBJ1-4; no reliable D call. The V end was cut by 10 bases, the J end by 7 bases, with 16 bases between. From germline, CDR1 is ENHRY and CDR2 SYGVKD. The CDR3 has 13 residues.

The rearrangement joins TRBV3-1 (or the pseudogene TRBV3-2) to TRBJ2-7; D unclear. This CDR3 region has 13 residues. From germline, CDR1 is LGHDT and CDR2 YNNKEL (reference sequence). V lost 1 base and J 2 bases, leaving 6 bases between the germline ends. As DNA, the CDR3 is TGTGCCAGCAGCCAAGGAACAACCTACGAGCAGTACTTC. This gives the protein CASSQGTTYEQYF.

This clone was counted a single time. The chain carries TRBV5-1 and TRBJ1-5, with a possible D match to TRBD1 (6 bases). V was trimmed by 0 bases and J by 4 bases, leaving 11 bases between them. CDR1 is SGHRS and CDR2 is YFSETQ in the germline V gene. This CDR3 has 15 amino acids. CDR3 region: CASSLVPGANQPQHF. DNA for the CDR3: TGCGCCAGCAGCTTGGTTCCGGGGGCAAATCAGCCCCAGCATTTT.

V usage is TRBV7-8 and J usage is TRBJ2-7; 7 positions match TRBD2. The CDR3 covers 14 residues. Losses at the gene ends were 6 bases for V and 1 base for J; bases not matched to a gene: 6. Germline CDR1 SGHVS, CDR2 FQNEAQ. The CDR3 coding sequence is TGTGCCAGCAGTCCAGCGGGACGGTCCTACGAGCAGTACTTC. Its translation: CASSPAGRSYEQYF.

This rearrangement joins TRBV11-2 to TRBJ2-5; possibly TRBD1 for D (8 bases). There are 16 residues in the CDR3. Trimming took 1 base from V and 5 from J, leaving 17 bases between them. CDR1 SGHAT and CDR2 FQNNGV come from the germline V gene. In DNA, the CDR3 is TGTGCCAGCAGCTTAGGAACAGGGGGGGGAATCGAGACCCAGTACTTC. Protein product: CASSLGTGGGIETQYF.

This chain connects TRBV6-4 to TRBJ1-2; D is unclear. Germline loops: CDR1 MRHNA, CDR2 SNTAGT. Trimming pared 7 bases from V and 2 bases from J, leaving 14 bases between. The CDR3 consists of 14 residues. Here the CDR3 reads CASIFGVSNYGYTF. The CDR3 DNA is TGTGCCAGCATTTTCGGGGTATCAAACTATGGCTACACCTTC.